This is a list of T cell receptor beta chains from one sample in a study of cytomegalovirus exposure and HLA in healthy donors. Sequenced by immunoSEQ multiplex PCR; TCRdb stores in-frame clones only, minus some. Of 90,000 to 120,000 clones in the sample, roughly 76% were seen once. Sequenced sample: PBMCs. These receptors came from a man aged 18-30 years in good health and CMV-seronegative. CDR3s include the opening cysteine and the closing phenylalanine or tryptophan. Only some rows state a clone size, as once, few, many or a class for expanded clones.

v_gene	j_gene	abundance	CDR3aa
TRBV4-3	TRBJ2-5	NA	CASSQARGAQETQYF
TRBV5-4	TRBJ1-2	NA	CASSLDSGDYGYTF
TRBV7-3	TRBJ1-6	NA	CASSLIGREDSPLHF
TRBV18	TRBJ2-1	NA	CASSPPGLANNEQFF
TRBV25-1	TRBJ2-2	NA	CASSDSGTTNTGELFF
TRBV21-1	TRBJ2-7	NA	CASSKLQSEQYF
TRBV7-6	TRBJ2-2	NA	CASSLSLRGRGGLNGELFF
TRBV27	TRBJ2-7	NA	CASSLPPGRGREQYF
TRBV6-6	TRBJ1-2	NA	CASSPVKQALVYGYTF
TRBV7-3	TRBJ1-1	few	CASSSGQYMNTEAFF
TRBV10-1	TRBJ2-2	NA	CASSDQGGDWTGELFF
TRBV6-4	TRBJ2-5	NA	CAAGGGPRQETQYF
TRBV7-3	TRBJ1-2	NA	CASSLVRGAGYGYTF
TRBV7-9	TRBJ2-3	NA	CASSSRGLAGPDTQYF
TRBV5-4	TRBJ2-7	NA	CASTEGAEQYF
TRBV23-1	TRBJ2-5	NA	CASSQTNDRTQETQYF
TRBV13	TRBJ1-4	NA	CASSLGAGSLQEKLFF
TRBV4-2	TRBJ2-1	few	CASSHAGTSGGNNEQFF
TRBV25-1	TRBJ1-2	NA	CASSKTAPNYGYTF
TRBV19	TRBJ1-2	NA	CASTGQSPYGYTF
TRBV5-6	TRBJ2-1	NA	CASSNDPGEQFF
TRBV7-6	TRBJ1-5	NA	CAMGWEDNQPQHF
TRBV4-3	TRBJ2-1	NA	CASSQDITGGYNEQFF
TRBV4-1	TRBJ1-2	NA	CASSQDWLREANYGYPF
TRBV6-1	TRBJ2-2	NA	CASSALAGAGTGELFF
TRBV27	TRBJ1-6	NA	CASSFGTDNSPLHF
TRBV14	TRBJ2-5	once	CASSQRLAGETQYF
TRBV6-1	TRBJ1-1	few	CASSEAKGGRYTEAFF
TRBV9	TRBJ2-7	once	CASSPPPGQGREQYF
TRBV9	TRBJ2-3	few	CASSVAQGLDHTDTQYF
TRBV19	TRBJ1-5	few	CASSIRDSTQHF
TRBV19	TRBJ1-2	NA	CASRTGMHYGYTF
TRBV4-3	TRBJ2-7	NA	CASSQETGPYEQYF
TRBV19	TRBJ2-1	NA	CASSIGGGANEQFF
TRBV7-9	TRBJ1-2	NA	CASSLGQGYGYTF
TRBV5-8	TRBJ1-2	NA	CASSLLLDRGNGYPF
TRBV5-1	TRBJ2-3	few	CASSLIPIDTQYF
TRBV18	TRBJ2-5	NA	CASSPEAVGETQYF
TRBV19	TRBJ2-6	once	CASSPASRGLSSGANVLTF
TRBV6-5	TRBJ2-2	once	CASSYWGRGRSGELFF
TRBV6-5	TRBJ1-2	few	CASSTGGQNYGYTF
TRBV7-3	TRBJ2-3	NA	CASSLAGYSTDTQYF
TRBV6-5	TRBJ1-2	NA	CASSAPGRNYGYPF
TRBV27	TRBJ2-7	NA	CASSLTGFQFEQYF
TRBV19	TRBJ2-2	NA	CASKVAGGTGELFF
TRBV19	TRBJ2-7	few	CASSPEGSYEQYF
TRBV27	TRBJ2-2	NA	CASSPLTGELFF
TRBV15	TRBJ1-6	few	CATSREVEVSPLHF
TRBV2	TRBJ1-2	NA	CASSDFLGQADGYTF
TRBV7-9	TRBJ2-7	few	CASSLGRPGAYAYEQYF
TRBV7-9	TRBJ2-7	NA	CASSDDRAYEQYF
TRBV5-1	TRBJ2-7	once	CASSYKIRDRACEQYF
TRBV19	TRBJ1-6	NA	CASSIGGQPNSPLHF
TRBV11-2	TRBJ2-3	few	CASRLGGGPLPMAYF
TRBV14	TRBJ1-3	NA	CASSQAGGWHSGNTIYF